This T cell receptor beta chain was found in a study of blood T cell repertoires in COVID-19. Study-level background: Material from acute and convalescent COVID-19 was sourced from the United States, Italy and Spain.

Generated by immunoSEQ multiplex PCR, the TCRdb table keeps only in-frame clones and is missing some. The sample comprises 200,000 to 250,000 clones, 90% of which are singletons, and roughly 0.95% rests with the top ten. V was shortened by 0 bases and J by 6 bases, with 11 bases between the two germline ends. Germline-derived CDR1 and CDR2 are LNHDA and SQIVND (reference sequence). This CDR3 spans 14 amino acids. The V and J genes are TRBV19 and TRBJ1-2; no definite D call. Sequencing was carried out using PBMCs or T cells enriched from blood (not recorded which). This TCR came from a middle-aged man who had been exposed to COVID-19. The CDR3 loop reads CASSIEGESHGYTF. In DNA form, the CDR3 reads TGTGCCAGTAGTATAGAAGGAGAATCCCATGGCTACACCTTC.